These 20 T cell receptor beta chains were all obtained from the same sample, sequenced in a study of T cells expressing NK-cell markers (dated by TCRdb to about 2020). Library generation was performed with 5' RACE. These reads were obtained on an Illumina HiSeq 2000. TCRdb reprocessed the raw reads; every CDR3 protein sequence is a single record, and DNA is not supplied. This specimen's table enumerates 500,000 to 600,000 distinct CDR3 sequences. The ten largest clonotypes hold approximately 3.6% of the sample. Material for sequencing was blood T cells: a sorted CD56 or NKG2C T cell subset, CD4+ or CD8+ T cells, or bulk PBMC T cells (not recorded which). All receptors come from a man aged 18 to 30 in good health. Donor details come from another sample of the same person, matched by shared clones.

This chain connects TRBV27 to TRBJ2-1; as DNA is missing, the TRBD2 call by TCRdb cannot be tested. The CDR3 consists of 16 residues. Germline CDR1 reads MNHEY; CDR2 reads SMNVEV (reference sequence). CDR3 loop: CASSLGTSGLENEQFF.

The CDR3 sequence is CASSQRRIVSRTEAFF. The chain uses TRBV4-1 and TRBJ1-1. Looked up from germline, CDR1 is MGHRA and CDR2 is YSYEKL. This CDR3 spans 16 amino acids.

The gene calls are TRBV28 and TRBJ2-3; TCRdb returns TRBD1, unconfirmable since there is no DNA. This CDR3 is 16 amino acids long. The germline V gene encodes CDR1 MDHEN and CDR2 SYDVKM. The CDR3 sequence is CASSSSLPGSTDTQYF.

The J gene is TRBJ2-1, the V gene TRBV29-1; the TRBD2 assignment by TCRdb is unverifiable without DNA. CDR1 and CDR2 from the germline V gene are SQVTM and ANQGSEA. The CDR3 has 13 residues. CDR3 amino acids: CSVEEGGFGEQFF.

The V and J genes are TRBV6-2 or TRBV6-3 and TRBJ2-7; TCRdb calls TRBD1, which cannot be checked without DNA. CDR3 length equals 13 residues. Per the germline V gene, CDR1 is MNHEY and CDR2 is SVGEGT. The CDR3: CASMQGGTTEQYF.

The rearrangement links TRBV12-3 or TRBV12-4 to TRBJ1-3; there is no DNA to check the TCRdb D call of TRBD1. The CDR3 consists of 18 residues. CDR3: CASSFEHGGPASGNTIYF.

The rearrangement uses TRBV6-1 and TRBJ2-5; without DNA, the TCRdb call of TRBD2 cannot be checked. The CDR3 contains 15 residues. Germline V gene lookup returns CDR1 MNHNS and CDR2 SASEGT. The CDR3: CASRRLAGVWETQYF.

The V gene is TRBV20-1, the J gene TRBJ2-1; TCRdb's assignment of TRBD2 cannot be checked, as there is no DNA. The germline CDR1 and CDR2 sequences are DFQATT and SNEGSKA (reference sequence). The CDR3 totals 16 residues. CDR3 sequence reads: CSAAPTSGRNDNEQFF.

This chain joins TRBV10-3 and TRBJ1-1; TCRdb gives TRBD1 as the D gene, but with no DNA this cannot be confirmed. Germline CDR1 and CDR2: ENHRY and SYGVKD. The CDR3 loop spans 15 amino acids. CDR3 loop: CAISGNSLWGAEAFF.

The V and J genes are TRBV28 and TRBJ1-1; the D call of TRBD1 rests on TCRdb alone, since no DNA is present to check it. The germline gives CDR1 MDHEN, CDR2 SYDVKM. This CDR3 comprises 13 residues. CDR3 sequence: CASSWGADTEAFF.

The chain recombines TRBV20-1 with TRBJ2-4; no DNA is available, so the TRBD1 call from TCRdb remains unchecked. The CDR3 is 14 residues long. The germline V gene encodes CDR1 DFQATT and CDR2 SNEGSKA (reference sequence). The CDR3 protein is CSFRGQGRKNIQYF.

The chain employs TRBV28 and TRBJ2-3; without DNA, the TCRdb call of TRBD2 cannot be checked. The germline CDR1 and CDR2 sequences are MDHEN and SYDVKM. This CDR3 has 15 amino acids. CDR3 loop: CASSFRLLSTDTQYF.

The chain joins TRBV7-4 to TRBJ2-3; with no DNA, the TCRdb D assignment of TRBD2 cannot be verified. This CDR3 spans 16 amino acids. Germline CDR1 is SGHVT and CDR2 is SQSDAQ. CDR3: CASSLATLAGVGAQYF.

The chain employs TRBV20-1 and TRBJ2-1; checking the TCRdb D call of TRBD2 is not possible without DNA. CDR3 length equals 15 residues. Germline V gene lookup returns CDR1 DFQATT and CDR2 SNEGSKA (reference sequence). CDR3 protein: CSARGTSGYYNEQFF.

J is TRBJ2-3 and V is TRBV7-9; TCRdb names TRBD1, which stays unverified in the absence of DNA. Looked up from germline, CDR1 is SEHNR and CDR2 is FQNEAQ (reference sequence). This CDR3 is built from 14 residues. This CDR3 reads CASSHSGDTDTQYF.

V and J are TRBV6-5 and TRBJ2-1; TCRdb lists TRBD1, though no DNA is available to test this call. The CDR3 extends over 17 amino acids. The germline V gene has CDR1 MNHEY and CDR2 SVGAGI. The CDR3: CASSYSIATPTYNEQFF.

V gene TRBV6-5 combines with J gene TRBJ2-2; TCRdb names TRBD1, which stays unverified in the absence of DNA. CDR3 length equals 16 residues. CDR1 is MNHEY, CDR2 SVGAGI, per germline. Here the CDR3 reads CASSYKRQTHTGELFF.

This chain connects TRBV14 to TRBJ1-1. There are 12 residues in the CDR3. Germline assignment: CDR1 SGHDN and CDR2 FVKESK. CDR3: CASNNKNTEAFF.

The chain employs TRBV6-1 and TRBJ1-5; with no DNA, the TCRdb D assignment of TRBD1 cannot be verified. Germline loops: CDR1 MNHNS, CDR2 SASEGT. The CDR3 is made up of 15 amino acids. The CDR3 spells CASSEPGGGNQPQHF.

The V call is TRBV6-1, the J call TRBJ1-3. The CDR3 extends over 13 amino acids. The germline gives CDR1 MNHNS, CDR2 SASEGT. The CDR3 sequence: CASNDPNRNTIYF.